The clone carrying this TCR beta chain was counted a single time. The antigen is not known. The input for sorted-subset replicate PCRs was about 0.2 ug DNA, approximately 30,000 T cell genomes. Assay used: immunoSEQ multiplex PCR; TCRdb lists only in-frame clones, some missing. The sample shows some 2.1 million clones, roughly 94% of them seen only once. This sample is part of a study of shared clonotypes between healthy human individuals. About the study: Serving as donors were a couple of women and three men, whose ages spanned 18 to 49. Findings and limits, study-wide: It was observed that roughly 5.1% of naive CD4 clonotypes were shared across a handful of donors.

In germline, CDR1 is SGHAT, CDR2 FQNNGV. Trimming at V came to 5 bases and at J to 4 bases, leaving 9 bases not matched to a gene. CDR3 length: 16 amino acids. The chain has TRBV11-2 and TRBJ2-5; 11 nucleotides line up with TRBD1. The sequencing sample was made of naive CD4+ T cells sorted from blood. The sample's subset: CD45RA+ positively selected. The sequence was obtained from a man between 18 and 35 years old in good health. The CDR3 DNA reads TGTGCCAGCAGCAAAGGGACAGGGGGAGTTCCAGAGACCCAGTACTTC. Amino acid sequence: CASSKGTGGVPETQYF.